A selection of T cell receptor beta chains follows, all from one sample in a study of long-term antiretroviral therapy in people with HIV. The method was immunoSEQ multiplex PCR; TCRdb's version includes in-frame clones alone and lacks a portion of them. The sample shows some 22,000 clones, 82% of them seen only once. Here the sequenced sample was unsorted PBMCs, taken at the start of antiretroviral therapy. These receptors were obtained from a man aged 45-60 years with HIV. Each CDR3 is given with its conserved first and last residue. The D gene is left open where the match is weak. For some rows the clone size is stated as once, few or many, or as a class when expanded; others skip it.

d_call,v_call,clone_size,cdr3_length,j_call,cdr3_nt,cdr3_aa
-,TRBV5-6,few,16,TRBJ2-3,TGTGCCAGCAGCTTGGGGGCCTACTCTAGCACAGATACGCAGTATTTT,CASSLGAYSSTDTQYF
TRBD1,TRBV4-1,-,13,TRBJ1-2,TGCGCCAGCAGCTTATCAGGGGGCTATGGCTACACCTTC,CASSLSGGYGYTF
TRBD1,TRBV10-3,-,13,TRBJ2-1,TGTGCCATTGGGACAGGGAGAGACAATGAGCAGTTCTTC,CAIGTGRDNEQFF
-,TRBV7-9,-,15,TRBJ2-3,TGTGCCAGCAGCATAGGAACAGGGAGCACAGATACGCAGTATTTT,CASSIGTGSTDTQYF
-,TRBV7-9,-,17,TRBJ2-6,TGTGCCAGCAGAACAGGGCGGGGCGTCTCTGGGGCCAACGTCCTGACTTTC,CASRTGRGVSGANVLTF
-,TRBV6-1,medium-sized,15,TRBJ2-7,TGTGCCAGCCAAGTGGTGGGGGAGGCGAGCTACGAGCAGTACTTC,CASQVVGEASYEQYF
TRBD1,TRBV5-5,-,17,TRBJ1-5,TGTGCCAGCAGCTCCGAGGGACAGGGAAGGGGCAATCAGCCCCAGCATTTT,CASSSEGQGRGNQPQHF
-,TRBV18,-,16,TRBJ1-3,TGTGCCAGCTCACCACCATTTCAGCTCTCTGGAAACACCATATATTTT,CASSPPFQLSGNTIYF
TRBD2,TRBV5-6,-,15,TRBJ2-5,TGTGCCAGCAGAACAAGGGAGCGGGGACAAGAGACCCAGTACTTC,CASRTRERGQETQYF
TRBD1,TRBV7-8,few,17,TRBJ2-4,TGTGCCAGCAGCCCCGCCCCACTTGACAGGGGAGATCACATTCAGTACTTC,CASSPAPLDRGDHIQYF
-,TRBV6-1,-,13,TRBJ2-7,TGTGCCAGCAGTGAAGGTAGGGCCTACGAGCAGTACTTC,CASSEGRAYEQYF
-,TRBV14,-,12,TRBJ2-1,TGTGCCAGCAGCCACGAGGGAAATGAGCAGTTCTTC,CASSHEGNEQFF
TRBD1,TRBV6-4,medium-sized,14,TRBJ2-3,TGTGCCAGCAGTGAACAGGGGAGCACAGATACGCAGTATTTT,CASSEQGSTDTQYF
-,TRBV5-4,-,15,TRBJ2-3,TGTGCCAGCAGCTTGGAATCCGGGTCCGGAGATACGCAGTATTTT,CASSLESGSGDTQYF
-,TRBV5-1,-,13,TRBJ2-7,TGCGCCAGCAGCTTGGCCGGGACCTACGAGCAGTACTTC,CASSLAGTYEQYF
TRBD1,TRBV5-1,-,16,TRBJ2-5,TGCGCCAGCAGCGGCAGGGGGCGCGGATCCCAAGAGACCCAGTACTTC,CASSGRGRGSQETQYF
TRBD1,TRBV7-2,-,14,TRBJ2-5,TGTGCCAGCAGCGATGACAGGGCCGAAGAGACCCAGTACTTC,CASSDDRAEETQYF
-,TRBV5-4,-,16,TRBJ2-7,TGTGCCAGCAGCTTGGATTTAGGGACTGACCGAAGGGAGCAGTACTTC,CASSLDLGTDRREQYF
TRBD2,TRBV6-5,-,15,TRBJ2-1,TGTGCCAGCAGTTGGACTAGCGGCTCCTACAATGAGCAGTTCTTC,CASSWTSGSYNEQFF
-,TRBV6-5,-,12,TRBJ2-5,TGTGCCAGCTCGACGGGCGATGAGACCCAGTACTTC,CASSTGDETQYF
-,TRBV9,-,13,TRBJ2-2,TGTGCCAGCAGCGTAGCACAGACCGGGGAGCTGTTTTTT,CASSVAQTGELFF
-,TRBV11-3,-,13,TRBJ2-3,TGTGCCAGCAGCTCGGACAGCACAGATACGCAGTATTTT,CASSSDSTDTQYF
-,TRBV5-8,-,14,TRBJ1-1,TGTGCCAGCAGCTTGGAACAGATGGTCACTGAAGCTTTCTTT,CASSLEQMVTEAFF
TRBD1,TRBV7-2,-,17,TRBJ1-1,TGTGCCAGCAGCTTAGAAGGACAGGGGTATTGGAACACTGAAGCTTTCTTT,CASSLEGQGYWNTEAFF
TRBD2,TRBV19,-,21,TRBJ2-2,TGTGCCAGTAGTATAGAGTCAGGACTAGCGGGAGGGCCATCGAACACCGGGGAGCTGTTTTTT,CASSIESGLAGGPSNTGELFF
TRBD2,TRBV11-1,-,14,TRBJ2-7,TGTGCCAGCAGCTTTCGGGGAGCGGGGCGGGAGCAGTACTTC,CASSFRGAGREQYF
TRBD1,TRBV30,-,11,TRBJ1-4,TGTGCCTGGGGGCAGGGGGTAAAACTGTTTTTT,CAWGQGVKLFF
TRBD1,TRBV5-4,-,16,TRBJ1-1,TGTGCCAGCAGCTTGGTGCCCGGGACAGGGACTTCTGAAGCTTTCTTT,CASSLVPGTGTSEAFF
-,TRBV25-1,-,15,TRBJ2-3,TGTGCCAGCAGGGGCGGGACTCCCCACACAGATACGCAGTATTTT,CASRGGTPHTDTQYF
-,TRBV13,-,11,TRBJ2-2,TGTGCCAGCAGCTTCGCCGGGGAGCTGTTTTTT,CASSFAGELFF
TRBD1,TRBV10-1,few,15,TRBJ1-5,TGCGCCAGCAACCCCTCGGACAGGGACAATCAGCCCCAGCATTTT,CASNPSDRDNQPQHF
TRBD1,TRBV5-4,-,16,TRBJ1-1,TGTGCCAGCAGCTTGCAAGGGGGCGAGTGGGACACTGAAGCTTTCTTT,CASSLQGGEWDTEAFF
-,TRBV6-6,-,15,TRBJ2-4,TGTGCCAGCAGTTACCGAGACAGAGCCAAAAACATTCAGTACTTC,CASSYRDRAKNIQYF
-,TRBV7-2,-,11,TRBJ1-2,TGTGCCAGCAGCTTAAACTCCGGCTACACCTTC,CASSLNSGYTF
-,TRBV27,few,13,TRBJ1-2,TGTGCCAGCAGCCGGACAGAAAACTATGGCTACACCTTC,CASSRTENYGYTF
-,TRBV7-9,once,18,TRBJ2-6,TGTGCCAGCAGCTTAGTTGAGCTAAGGGTGGACGGGGCCAACGTCCTGACTTTC,CASSLVELRVDGANVLTF
-,TRBV9,once,12,TRBJ1-4,TGTGCCAGCAGCGCAAGTAATGAAAAACTGTTTTTT,CASSASNEKLFF
-,TRBV7-9,-,14,TRBJ1-6,TGTGCCAGCACCCAGGGTTCCTATAATTCACCCCTCCACTTT,CASTQGSYNSPLHF
-,TRBV9,once,15,TRBJ1-3,TGTGCCAGCAGCGCTGACGGCCAATCTGGAAACACCATATATTTT,CASSADGQSGNTIYF
TRBD1,TRBV19,few,14,TRBJ2-7,TGTGCCAGTAGTTTGACAGGGGAATACTACGAGCAGTACTTC,CASSLTGEYYEQYF
TRBD1,TRBV5-4,-,16,TRBJ2-5,TGTGCCAGCAGCTTGGCAAGGACAGGGGGCCAAGAGACCCAGTACTTC,CASSLARTGGQETQYF
TRBD2,TRBV6-4,-,15,TRBJ2-1,TGTGCCAGCAGCCAAGGACTAGCGGGAGGAAATGAGCAGTTCTTC,CASSQGLAGGNEQFF
-,TRBV4-1,-,14,TRBJ2-3,TGCGCCAGCAGCCAAGAGGGACGAGGAGATACGCAGTATTTT,CASSQEGRGDTQYF
-,TRBV18,-,17,TRBJ1-2,TGTGCCAGCTCACCGACACAGACAACCCCGTTGGACTATGGCTACACCTTC,CASSPTQTTPLDYGYTF
TRBD2,TRBV10-3,medium-sized,16,TRBJ2-1,TGTGCCATCAGTGAACGAAGCGGGGGCTCCTACAATGAGCAGTTCTTC,CAISERSGGSYNEQFF
TRBD2,TRBV7-9,-,16,TRBJ2-3,TGTGCCAGCAGCCCCCCGGCGGGAGGGAGCACAGATACGCAGTATTTT,CASSPPAGGSTDTQYF
-,TRBV23-1,-,17,TRBJ2-4,TGCGCCAGCAGTCAATCCTGCCGGAGACCAGCCAAAAACATTCAGTACTTC,CASSQSCRRPAKNIQYF
-,TRBV4-1,once,13,TRBJ1-1,TGCGCCAGCAGCCAACTGGGTCAGTATGAAGCTTTCTTT,CASSQLGQYEAFF
-,TRBV7-9,-,15,TRBJ1-1,TGTGCCAGCAGCCCCCGGGGGGGCCCGAACACTGAAGCTTTCTTT,CASSPRGGPNTEAFF
-,TRBV5-8,-,16,TRBJ2-2,TGTGCCAGCAGCTGGATACCGGTGGATAGGACCGGGGAGCTGTTTTTT,CASSWIPVDRTGELFF
-,TRBV28,few,14,TRBJ1-5,TGTGCCAGCAGTTTTCGGCTGAGGGAACAGCCCCAGCATTTT,CASSFRLREQPQHF
TRBD1,TRBV7-2,-,15,TRBJ2-7,TGTGCCAGCAGCTACAATATTGACAGGGGCTACGAGCAGTACTTC,CASSYNIDRGYEQYF